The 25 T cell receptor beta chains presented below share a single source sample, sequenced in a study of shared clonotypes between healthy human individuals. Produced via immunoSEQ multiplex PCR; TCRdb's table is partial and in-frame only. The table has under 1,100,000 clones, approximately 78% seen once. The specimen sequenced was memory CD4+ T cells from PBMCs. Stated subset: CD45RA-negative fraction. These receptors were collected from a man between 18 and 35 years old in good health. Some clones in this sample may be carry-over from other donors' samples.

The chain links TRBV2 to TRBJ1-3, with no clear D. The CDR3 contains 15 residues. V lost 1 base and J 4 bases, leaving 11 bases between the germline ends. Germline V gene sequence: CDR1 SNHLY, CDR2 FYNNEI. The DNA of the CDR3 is TGTGCCAGCAGTGAAGGAATCTTCCGGGGAAACACCATATATTTT. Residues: CASSEGIFRGNTIYF.

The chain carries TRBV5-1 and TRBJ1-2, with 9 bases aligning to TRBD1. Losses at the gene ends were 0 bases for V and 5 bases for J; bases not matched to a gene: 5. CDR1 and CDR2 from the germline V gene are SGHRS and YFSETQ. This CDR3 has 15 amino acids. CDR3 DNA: TGCGCCAGCAGCTTGGTAGGGACAGGGTCTTATGGCTACACCTTC. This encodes CASSLVGTGSYGYTF.

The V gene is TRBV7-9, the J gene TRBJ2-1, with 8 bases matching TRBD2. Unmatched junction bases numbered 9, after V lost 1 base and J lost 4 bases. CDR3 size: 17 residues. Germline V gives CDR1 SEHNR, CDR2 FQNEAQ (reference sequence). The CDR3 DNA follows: TGTGCCAGCAGCTTAGTTCGGGACGGGAGGGAATACAATGAGCAGTTCTTC. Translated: CASSLVRDGREYNEQFF.

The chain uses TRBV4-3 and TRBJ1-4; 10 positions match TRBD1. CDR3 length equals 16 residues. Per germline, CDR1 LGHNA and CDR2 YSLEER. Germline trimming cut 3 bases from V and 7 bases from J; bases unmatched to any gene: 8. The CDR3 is CASSQSPGQGIEKLFF. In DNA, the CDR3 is TGCGCCAGCAGCCAGTCCCCGGGACAGGGGATTGAAAAACTGTTTTTT.

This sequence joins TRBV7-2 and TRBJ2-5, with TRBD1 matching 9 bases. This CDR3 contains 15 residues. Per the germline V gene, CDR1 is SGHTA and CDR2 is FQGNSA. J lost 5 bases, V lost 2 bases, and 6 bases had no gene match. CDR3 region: CASSLKYDRGETQYF. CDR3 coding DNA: TGTGCCAGCAGCTTAAAGTACGACAGGGGGGAGACCCAGTACTTC.

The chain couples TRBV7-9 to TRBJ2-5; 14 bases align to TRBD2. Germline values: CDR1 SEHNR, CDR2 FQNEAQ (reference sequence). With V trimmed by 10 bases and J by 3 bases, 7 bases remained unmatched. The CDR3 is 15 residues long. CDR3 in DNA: TGTGCCACCAACAGGGGACTAGCGGGGGAAGAGACCCAGTACTTC. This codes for CATNRGLAGEETQYF.

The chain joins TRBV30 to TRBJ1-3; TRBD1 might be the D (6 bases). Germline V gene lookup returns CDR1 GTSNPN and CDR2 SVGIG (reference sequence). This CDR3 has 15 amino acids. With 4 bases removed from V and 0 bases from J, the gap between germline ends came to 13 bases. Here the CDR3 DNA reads TGTGCCTGGAAAAGCAGGGGCGTCTCTGGAAACACCATATATTTT. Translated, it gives CAWKSRGVSGNTIYF.

The CDR3: CASSPGGSFYEQYF. The DNA for the CDR3 is TGTGCCAGTAGTCCAGGGGGCTCTTTCTACGAGCAGTACTTC. The chain couples TRBV19 to TRBJ2-7, with 8 bases aligning to TRBD1. This CDR3 spans 14 amino acids. Germline CDR1 is LNHDA and CDR2 is SQIVND (reference sequence). Germline trimming cut 5 bases from V and 3 bases from J; bases unmatched to any gene: 6.

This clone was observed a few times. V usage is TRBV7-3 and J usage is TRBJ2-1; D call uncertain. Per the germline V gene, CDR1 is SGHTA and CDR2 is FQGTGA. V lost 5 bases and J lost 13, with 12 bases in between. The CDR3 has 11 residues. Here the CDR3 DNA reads TGTGCCAGCAGCCTGGGCCAGGTTCAGTTCTTC. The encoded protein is CASSLGQVQFF.

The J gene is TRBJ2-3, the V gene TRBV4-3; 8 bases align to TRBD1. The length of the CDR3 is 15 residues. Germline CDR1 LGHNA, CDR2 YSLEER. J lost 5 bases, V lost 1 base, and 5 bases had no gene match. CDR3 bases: TGCGCCAGCAGCCAAGGGACAGGGTGGGAAGATACGCAGTATTTT. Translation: CASSQGTGWEDTQYF.

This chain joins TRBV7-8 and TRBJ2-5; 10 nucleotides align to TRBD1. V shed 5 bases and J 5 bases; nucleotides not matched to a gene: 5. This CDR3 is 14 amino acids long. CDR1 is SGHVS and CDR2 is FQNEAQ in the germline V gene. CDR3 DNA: TGTGCCAGCAGCGGCCGGGACAGGGGTGAGACCCAGTACTTC. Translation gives CASSGRDRGETQYF.

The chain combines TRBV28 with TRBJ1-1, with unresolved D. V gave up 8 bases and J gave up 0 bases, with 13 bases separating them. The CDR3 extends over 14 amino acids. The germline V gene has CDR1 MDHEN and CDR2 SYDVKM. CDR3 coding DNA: TGTGCCAGCTCTACCTCCCATGTGAACACTGAAGCTTTCTTT. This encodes CASSTSHVNTEAFF.

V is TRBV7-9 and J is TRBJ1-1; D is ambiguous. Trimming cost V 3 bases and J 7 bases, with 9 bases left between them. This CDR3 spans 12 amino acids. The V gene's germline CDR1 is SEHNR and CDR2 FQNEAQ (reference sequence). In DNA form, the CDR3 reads TGTGCCAGCAGCTTTGGGAGGTTTGAAGCTTTCTTT. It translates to CASSFGRFEAFF.

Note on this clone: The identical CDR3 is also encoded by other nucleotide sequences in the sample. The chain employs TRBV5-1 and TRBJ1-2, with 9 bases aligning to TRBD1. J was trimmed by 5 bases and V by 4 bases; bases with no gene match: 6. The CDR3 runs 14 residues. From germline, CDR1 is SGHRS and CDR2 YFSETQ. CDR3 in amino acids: CASSPAGTGYGYTF. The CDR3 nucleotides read TGCGCCAGCAGCCCTGCCGGGACAGGGTATGGCTACACCTTC.

As DNA, the CDR3 is TGTGCCAGCAGTCGGACAGAAGAGACCCAGTACTTC. Protein sequence: CASSRTEETQYF. The chain is built from TRBV28 and TRBJ2-5, with D possibly being TRBD1 (6 bases). The CDR3 length is 12 residues. Germline-derived CDR1 and CDR2 are MDHEN and SYDVKM. Between the trimmed V and J ends, which lost 5 bases and 3 bases, there was a span of 7 bases.

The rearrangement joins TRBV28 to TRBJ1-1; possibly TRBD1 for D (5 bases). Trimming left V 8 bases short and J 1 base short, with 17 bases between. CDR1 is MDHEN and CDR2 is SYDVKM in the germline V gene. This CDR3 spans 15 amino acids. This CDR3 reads CASGLSGVGNTEAFF. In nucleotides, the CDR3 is TGTGCCAGCGGGCTTTCGGGGGTCGGGAACACTGAAGCTTTCTTT. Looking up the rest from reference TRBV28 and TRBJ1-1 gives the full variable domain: DVKVTQSSRYLVKRTGEKVFLECVQDMDHENMFWYRQDPGLGLRLIYFSYDVKMKEKGDIPEGYSVSREKKERFSLILESASTNQTSMYLCASGLSGVGNTEAFFGQGTRLTVV.

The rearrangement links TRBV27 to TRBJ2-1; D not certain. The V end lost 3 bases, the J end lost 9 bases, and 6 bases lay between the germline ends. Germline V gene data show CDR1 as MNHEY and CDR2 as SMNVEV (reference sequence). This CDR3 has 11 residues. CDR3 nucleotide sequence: TGTGCCAGCAGTTTGTATGGTGAGCAGTTCTTC. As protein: CASSLYGEQFF.

CDR3 amino acids: CASSFNLGLSTDTQYF. In DNA, the CDR3 is TGTGCCAGCAGCTTTAATTTAGGGTTGAGCACAGATACGCAGTATTTT. This rearrangement joins TRBV5-6 to TRBJ2-3; no clear D. This CDR3 is built from 16 residues. V lost 2 bases, J lost 0 bases, and 13 bases lay in between. Germline lookup yields CDR1 SGHDT and CDR2 YYEEEE. The full variable domain, completed using reference TRBV5-6 and TRBJ2-3, is DAGVTQSPTHLIKTRGQQVTLRCSPKSGHDTVSWYQQALGQGPQFIFQYYEEEERQRGNFPDRFSGHQFPNYSSELNVNALLLGDSALYLCASSFNLGLSTDTQYFGPGTRLTVL.

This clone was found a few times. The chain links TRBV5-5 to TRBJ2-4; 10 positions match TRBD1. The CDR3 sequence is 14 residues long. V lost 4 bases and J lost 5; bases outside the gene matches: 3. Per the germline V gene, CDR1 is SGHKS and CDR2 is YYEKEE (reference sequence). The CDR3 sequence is CASSRQGAENIQYF. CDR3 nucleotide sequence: TGTGCCAGCAGCCGACAGGGGGCCGAAAACATTCAGTACTTC.

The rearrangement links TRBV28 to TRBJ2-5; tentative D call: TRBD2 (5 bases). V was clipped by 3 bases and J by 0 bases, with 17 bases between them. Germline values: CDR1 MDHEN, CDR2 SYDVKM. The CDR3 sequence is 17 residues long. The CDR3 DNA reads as TGTGCCAGCAGTTTCGGCCTCGGGAAAATAGACCAAGAGACCCAGTACTTC. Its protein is CASSFGLGKIDQETQYF.

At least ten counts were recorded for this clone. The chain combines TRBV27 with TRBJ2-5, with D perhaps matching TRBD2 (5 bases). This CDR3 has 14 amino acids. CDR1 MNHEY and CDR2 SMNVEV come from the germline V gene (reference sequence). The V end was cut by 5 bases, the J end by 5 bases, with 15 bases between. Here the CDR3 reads CASSPPGFGETQYF. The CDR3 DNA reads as TGTGCCAGCAGTCCCCCGGGATTTGGGGAGACCCAGTACTTC.

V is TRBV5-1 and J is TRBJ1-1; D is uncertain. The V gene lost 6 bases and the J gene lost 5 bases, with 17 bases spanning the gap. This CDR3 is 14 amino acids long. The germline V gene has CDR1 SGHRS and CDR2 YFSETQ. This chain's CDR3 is CASIPTGIVTEAFF. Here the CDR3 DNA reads TGCGCCAGCATCCCGACCGGTATTGTGACTGAAGCTTTCTTT.

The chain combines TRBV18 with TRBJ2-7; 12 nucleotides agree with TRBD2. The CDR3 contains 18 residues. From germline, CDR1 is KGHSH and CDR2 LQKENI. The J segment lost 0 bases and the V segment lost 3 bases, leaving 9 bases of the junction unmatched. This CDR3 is CASSPEDWTSGISYEQYF. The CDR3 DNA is TGTGCCAGCTCACCTGAGGACTGGACTAGCGGGATCTCCTACGAGCAGTACTTC.

CDR3 region: CASSPTTRFDEQFF. The CDR3 region has the DNA TGCGCCAGCAGCCCGACCACTAGATTCGATGAGCAGTTCTTC. The V and J genes are TRBV5-1 and TRBJ2-1; weak D call: TRBD2 (5 bases). CDR3 length: 14 amino acids. Germline CDR1 and CDR2: SGHRS and YFSETQ. The V end lost 4 bases, the J end lost 8 bases, and 16 bases lay between the germline ends.

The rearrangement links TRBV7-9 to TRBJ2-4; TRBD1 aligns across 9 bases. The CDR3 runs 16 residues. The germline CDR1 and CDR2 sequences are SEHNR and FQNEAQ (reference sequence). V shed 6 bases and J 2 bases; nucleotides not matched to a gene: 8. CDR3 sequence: CASSPDRGGTKNIQYF. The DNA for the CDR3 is TGTGCCAGCAGTCCGGACAGGGGTGGGACCAAAAACATTCAGTACTTC.